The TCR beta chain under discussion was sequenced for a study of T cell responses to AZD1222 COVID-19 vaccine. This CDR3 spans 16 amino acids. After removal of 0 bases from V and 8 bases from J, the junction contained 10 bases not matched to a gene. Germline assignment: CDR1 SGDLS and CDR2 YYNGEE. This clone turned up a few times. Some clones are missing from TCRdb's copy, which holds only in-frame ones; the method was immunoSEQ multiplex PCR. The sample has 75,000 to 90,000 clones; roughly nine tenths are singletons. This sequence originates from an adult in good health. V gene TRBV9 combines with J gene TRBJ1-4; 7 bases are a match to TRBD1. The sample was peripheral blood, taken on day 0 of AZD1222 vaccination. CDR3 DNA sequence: TGTGCCAGCAGCGTAGGGCCAGGCCAGGGGGGCGAAAAACTGTTTTTT. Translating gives CASSVGPGQGGEKLFF.